Sequencing of this T cell receptor beta chain was carried out in a study of T cell changes during pregnancy in multiple sclerosis (dated by TCRdb to the late 2010s). Turning to the overall study: The study examined how the T cell repertoire changed over the course of pregnancy in women with multiple sclerosis.

On this clone: Its target antigen remains unknown. No much larger clonotype is one base removed from it; base qualities were not supplied.

From a lookup of the germline V gene (reference sequence), CDR1 and CDR2 are SGHKS and YYEKEE. The CDR3 sequence holds 19 residues, the cysteine and phenylalanine included. Only the CDR3 DNA stays, 57 bases, in frame from base 1. V is pruned by 4 bases and J by 0 bases, leaving 11 bases of the junction without a gene match. The receptor library was made with the immunoSEQ multiplex PCR assay. In TCRdb, the immuneACCESS table is reduced to in-frame sequences with V and J assigned. These tables do not hold every clone; where another copy was compared, an unresolved V gene accounts for under half, and the others remain unexplained. The sample data list about 84,000 clones, and about 94% of these were observed just once. Of the sample, 0.8% to 1% falls within the top ten clones.

This sequence was found in a female donor in good health, enrolled as a control in a pregnancy study. The sample here was peripheral blood, taken in the second trimester of pregnancy. The chain uses TRBV5-5 and TRBJ2-1; 12 central bases correspond to TRBD2. The CDR3 amino acid sequence is: CASSLSSGRAGSSYNEQFF. The DNA reads TGTGCCAGCAGCCTTTCTAGCGGGAGGGCCGGTAGCTCCTACAATGAGCAGTTCTTC.